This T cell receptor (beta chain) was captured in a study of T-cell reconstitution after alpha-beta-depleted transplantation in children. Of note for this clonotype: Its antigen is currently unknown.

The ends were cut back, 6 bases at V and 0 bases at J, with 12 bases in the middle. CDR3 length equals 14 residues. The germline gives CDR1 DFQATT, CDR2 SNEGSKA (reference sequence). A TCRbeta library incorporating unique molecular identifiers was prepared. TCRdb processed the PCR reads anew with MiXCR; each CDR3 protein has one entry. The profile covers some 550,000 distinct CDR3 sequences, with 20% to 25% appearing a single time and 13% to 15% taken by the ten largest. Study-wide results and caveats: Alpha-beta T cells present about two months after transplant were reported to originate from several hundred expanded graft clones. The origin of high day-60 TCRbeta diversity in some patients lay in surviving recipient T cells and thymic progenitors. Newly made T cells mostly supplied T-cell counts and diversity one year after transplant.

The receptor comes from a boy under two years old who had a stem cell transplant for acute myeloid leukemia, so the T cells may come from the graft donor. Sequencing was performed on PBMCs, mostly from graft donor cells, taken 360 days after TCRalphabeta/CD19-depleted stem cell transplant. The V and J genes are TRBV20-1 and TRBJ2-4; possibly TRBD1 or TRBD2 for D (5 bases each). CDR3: CSAPGPLAKNIQYF. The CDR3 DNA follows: TGCAGTGCCCCGGGACCCCTAGCCAAAAACATTCAGTACTTC.